These T cell receptor beta chains were read from a single sample in a study of T cell changes during pregnancy in multiple sclerosis. Measured with immunoSEQ multiplex PCR; TCRdb has only the in-frame clones, and not every one. The repertoire holds around 67,000 clones, about 92% seen once, with approximately 2.3% in the top ten. This material consisted of peripheral blood, taken in the first trimester of pregnancy. These receptors originate from a female donor with multiple sclerosis, enrolled in a pregnancy study. Both conserved end residues are part of each CDR3. Each record gives: V gene, CDR3 protein.

>TRBV19
CASSSSGKATYEQYF
>TRBV29-1
CSASVRVGYGYTF
>TRBV7-3
CASSSSGTGSNTQYF
>TRBV4-1
CASSQERAGGPQGNEQFF
>TRBV11-2
CASSLDRASGAGKEGTQYF
>TRBV18
CASSPGDSYNSPLHF
>TRBV4-3
CASSQESHRGPGANVLTF
>TRBV2
CASSDGGLAKNIQYF
>TRBV7-9
CASSSQRVGGRETQYF
>TRBV7-3
CASSLTSGISYEQYF
>TRBV4-3
CASSQDRNYGYTF
>TRBV7-8
CASSLAGQGVFWYEQYF